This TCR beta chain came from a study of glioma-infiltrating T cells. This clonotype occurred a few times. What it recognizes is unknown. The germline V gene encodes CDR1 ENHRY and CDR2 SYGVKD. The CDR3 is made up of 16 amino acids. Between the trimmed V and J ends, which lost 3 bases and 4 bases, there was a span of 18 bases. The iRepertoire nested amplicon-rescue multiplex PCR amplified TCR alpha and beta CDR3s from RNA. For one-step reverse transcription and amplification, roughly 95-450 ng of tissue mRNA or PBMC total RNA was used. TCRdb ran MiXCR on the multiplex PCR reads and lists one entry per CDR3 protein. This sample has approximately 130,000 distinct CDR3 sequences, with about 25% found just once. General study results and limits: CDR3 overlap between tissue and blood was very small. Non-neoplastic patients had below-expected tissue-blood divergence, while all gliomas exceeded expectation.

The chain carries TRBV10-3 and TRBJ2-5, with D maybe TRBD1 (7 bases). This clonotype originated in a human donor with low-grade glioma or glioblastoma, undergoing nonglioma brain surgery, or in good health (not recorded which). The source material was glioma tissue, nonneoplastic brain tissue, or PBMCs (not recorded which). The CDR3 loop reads CAISDQTGGGRETQYF. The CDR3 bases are TGTGCCATCAGTGACCAAACCGGAGGGGGCCGAGAGACCCAGTACTTC.